The 20 T cell receptor beta chains in this list originate from one sample, sequenced in a study of human T cells and chemical hapten exposure. This sample's time point: pre-sensitization, week 0. Treatment reported: therapeutic diphenylcyclopropenone sensitization with weekly scalp DPC. TCRdb re-called the RACE reads with MiXCR, one entry per CDR3 protein. The sample yields around 330,000 distinct CDR3 sequences, about 5.4% seen once. This material consisted of whole blood, taken in connection with sensitization to the hapten diphenylcyclopropenone (DPC). The receptors were sampled from a woman between 18 and 30 years old with alopecia areata. Some clones in this sample may be carry-over from other donors' samples.

This clonotype came up a few times. This sequence joins TRBV6-5 and TRBJ1-1, with D perhaps TRBD1 (6 bases). This CDR3 is 15 amino acids long. The germline CDR1 and CDR2 sequences are MNHEY and SVGAGI. Trimming removed 0 bases from V and 6 bases from J, with 14 bases in between. The CDR3 protein is CASSYSGRGGPEAFF. CDR3 coding DNA: TGTGCCAGCAGTTACTCGGGCAGGGGAGGGCCTGAAGCTTTCTTT.

V and J are TRBV7-8 and TRBJ1-5, with D perhaps TRBD1 (5 bases). This CDR3 is built from 20 residues. Trimming cost V 0 bases and J 0 bases, with 21 bases left between them. Germline V gene data show CDR1 as SGHVS and CDR2 as FQNEAQ. CDR3 DNA sequence: TGTGCCAGCAGCTTAGCGTTGACAGAAACCATTCTATATAGCAATCAGCCCCAGCATTTT. It codes for CASSLALTETILYSNQPQHF.

The gene calls are TRBV7-2 and TRBJ1-4, with 9 bases identical to TRBD1. The V gene's germline CDR1 is SGHTA and CDR2 FQGNSA. The CDR3 contains 15 residues. The junction had 9 bases not matched to a gene; V was cut back by 5 bases and J by 8 bases. The CDR3: CASSRLGQGEEKLFF. The CDR3 nucleotides read TGTGCCAGCAGCCGATTGGGACAGGGAGAGGAAAAACTGTTTTTT.

This clonotype was observed a handful of times. This chain links TRBV20-1 with TRBJ2-1; 12 nucleotides agree with TRBD2. CDR1 and CDR2 (germline): DFQATT, SNEGSKA (reference sequence). The CDR3 is 18 amino acids. Germline trimming cut 3 bases from V and 8 bases from J; bases unmatched to any gene: 17. CDR3 DNA: TGCAGTGCTAGTGACCCTGGGACTAGCGGGTACAAGCTGGATGAGCAGTTCTTC. Amino acid sequence: CSASDPGTSGYKLDEQFF.

This chain joins TRBV7-2 and TRBJ1-6; perhaps TRBD1 as D (5 bases). V was clipped by 4 bases and J by 17 bases, with 12 bases between them. Germline CDR1 is SGHTA and CDR2 is FQGNSA. The CDR3 is made up of 11 amino acids. CDR3 in amino acids: CASSSGIFIHF. Here the CDR3 DNA reads TGTGCCAGCAGCTCAGGGATTTTTATCCACTTT.

Worth noting for this clonotype: A single base separates this from a much larger clone, so it may be a read error. V usage is TRBV6-5 and J usage is TRBJ2-7, with a weak D call TRBD1 (6 bases). This CDR3 is built from 13 residues. CDR1 and CDR2 (germline): MNHEY, SVGAGI. The V gene lost 2 bases and the J gene lost 6 bases, with 11 bases spanning the gap. In DNA, the CDR3 is TGTGCCAGCAGTTACGGGTCAGGGGCCGAGCAGTACTTC. This gives the protein CASSYGSGAEQYF.

Many counts were recorded for this clonotype. The J gene is TRBJ2-7, the V gene TRBV28, with 8 bases that match TRBD2. Germline V lookup: CDR1 MDHEN, CDR2 SYDVKM. Losses at the gene ends were 2 bases for V and 0 bases for J; bases not matched to a gene: 3. This CDR3 is built from 15 residues. DNA for the CDR3: TGTGCCAGCAGTTTAGCGGGGGGAGGCTCCTACGAGCAGTACTTC. This sequence encodes CASSLAGGGSYEQYF.

The chain joins TRBV28 to TRBJ1-5; a weak D match, TRBD1 (6 bases). The CDR3 totals 14 residues. Between the trimmed V and J ends, which lost 8 bases and 6 bases, there was a span of 17 bases. The germline V gene has CDR1 MDHEN and CDR2 SYDVKM. DNA of the CDR3: TGTGCCAGCGACGAAACACAGGGACTTCAGCCCCAGCATTTT. Its protein is CASDETQGLQPQHF.

The rearrangement joins TRBV20-1 to TRBJ2-1; 13 bases match TRBD2. In germline, CDR1 is DFQATT, CDR2 SNEGSKA (reference sequence). J lost 0 bases, V lost 6 bases, and 8 bases had no gene match. The CDR3 spans 17 residues. The CDR3 loop is CSATTSGGYSSYNEQFF. The CDR3 nucleotides are TGCAGTGCGACGACTAGCGGGGGGTATAGCTCCTACAATGAGCAGTTCTTC.

The gene calls are TRBV12-3 or TRBV12-4 and TRBJ2-3; 8 bases map to TRBD2. The CDR3 is 13 residues long. V gave up 6 bases and J gave up 8 bases; unmatched junction bases: 7. CDR3: CASRLPGGRTQYF. In nucleotides, the CDR3 is TGTGCCAGCAGGCTACCGGGGGGGCGTACGCAGTATTTT.

The gene calls are TRBV28 and TRBJ1-2; 9 bases line up with TRBD1. Trimming removed 6 bases from V and 9 bases from J; junction bases left unmatched: 5. Germline V lookup: CDR1 MDHEN, CDR2 SYDVKM. The CDR3 loop spans 12 amino acids. This CDR3 reads CASRQGAGSYTF. The CDR3 DNA follows: TGTGCCAGCAGACAGGGGGCGGGAAGCTACACCTTC.

This clonotype was detected ten times or more. The chain carries TRBV6-4 and TRBJ1-6, with 7 bases lining up with TRBD1. The ends lost 4 bases at V and 9 bases at J; junction bases unmatched: 3. Per germline, CDR1 MRHNA and CDR2 SNTAGT. The CDR3 extends over 13 amino acids. CDR3 coding DNA: TGTGCCAGCAGTGCGACAGGGACTTCACCCCTCCACTTT. This translates into CASSATGTSPLHF.

This clonotype was seen repeatedly, ten times or more. V and J are TRBV7-9 and TRBJ2-1; no clear D. V gave up 5 bases and J gave up 6 bases, with 14 bases separating them. Looked up from germline, CDR1 is SEHNR and CDR2 is FQNEAQ (reference sequence). CDR3 length equals 14 residues. CDR3 DNA sequence: TGTGCCAGCAGCCCCCAAACCGATTTCAATGAGCAGTTCTTC. Protein: CASSPQTDFNEQFF. Full variable domain (outside the CDR3, taken from reference TRBV7-9 and TRBJ2-1): DTGVSQNPRHKITKRGQNVTFRCDPISEHNRLYWYRQTLGQGPEFLTYFQNEAQLEKSRLLSDRFSAERPKGSFSTLEIQRTEQGDSAMYLCASSPQTDFNEQFFGPGTRLTVL.

This clonotype came up many times. V is TRBV12-3 or TRBV12-4 and J is TRBJ2-3; D possibly matches TRBD1 or TRBD2 (5 bases each). The length of the CDR3 is 16 residues. Trimming left V 6 bases short and J 0 bases short, with 16 bases between. CDR3: CASSSTGTVSTDTQYF. The CDR3 region has the DNA TGTGCCAGCAGCTCTACCGGGACGGTTAGCACAGATACGCAGTATTTT.

This clonotype was detected ten times or more. The chain combines TRBV27 with TRBJ1-5; 7 bases fit TRBD1. Losses at the gene ends were 0 bases for V and 4 bases for J; bases not matched to a gene: 6. The germline V gene encodes CDR1 MNHEY and CDR2 SMNVEV (reference sequence). CDR3 size: 16 residues. CDR3 loop: CASSLSPQGRNQPQHF. The DNA of the CDR3 is TGTGCCAGCAGTTTATCACCACAGGGGAGGAATCAGCCCCAGCATTTT.

This clonotype occurred a few times. The V and J genes are TRBV29-1 and TRBJ1-2, with D uncertain. This CDR3 is built from 13 residues. Germline loops: CDR1 SQVTM, CDR2 ANQGSEA. CDR3 protein: CRADTEFSYGYTF. The CDR3, as DNA: TGCAGGGCCGACACCGAATTCAGCTATGGCTACACCTTC.

The V call is TRBV21-1, the J call TRBJ1-1. TRBV21-1 is classified as a pseudogene. The CDR3 contains 14 residues. The CDR3 DNA sequence: TGTGCCAGCCCCAAGGGAGGGAAGATCACTGAAGCTTTCTTT. It yields the protein CASPKGGKITEAFF.

In its sample, this clonotype was seen many times. The chain joins TRBV29-1 to TRBJ2-2; 7 nucleotides line up with TRBD1. There are 14 residues in the CDR3. Germline V gene sequence: CDR1 SQVTM, CDR2 ANQGSEA. V trimming: 7 bases; J trimming: 3 bases; junction bases outside the gene matches: 8. DNA for the CDR3: TGCAGCGCTCAAGACAGGGTGGACACCGGGGAGCTGTTTTTT. The encoded protein is CSAQDRVDTGELFF.

There are many counts of this clonotype. The chain couples TRBV12-3 or TRBV12-4 to TRBJ1-1; no clear D gene. The ends were cut back, 4 bases at V and 3 bases at J, with 15 bases in the middle. This CDR3 has 15 residues. The CDR3 bases are TGTGCCAGCAGTTCCGGGCGGGGAAGGGACACTGAAGCTTTCTTT. Protein: CASSSGRGRDTEAFF.

The gene calls are TRBV5-1 and TRBJ1-1, with 7 bases that match TRBD1. The CDR3 extends over 14 amino acids. J was trimmed by 1 base and V by 5 bases; bases with no gene match: 5. The germline V gene has CDR1 SGHRS and CDR2 YFSETQ. CDR3 DNA sequence: TGCGCCAGCAGTCGTGACAGGGCGAACACTGAAGCTTTCTTT. It is translated as CASSRDRANTEAFF.